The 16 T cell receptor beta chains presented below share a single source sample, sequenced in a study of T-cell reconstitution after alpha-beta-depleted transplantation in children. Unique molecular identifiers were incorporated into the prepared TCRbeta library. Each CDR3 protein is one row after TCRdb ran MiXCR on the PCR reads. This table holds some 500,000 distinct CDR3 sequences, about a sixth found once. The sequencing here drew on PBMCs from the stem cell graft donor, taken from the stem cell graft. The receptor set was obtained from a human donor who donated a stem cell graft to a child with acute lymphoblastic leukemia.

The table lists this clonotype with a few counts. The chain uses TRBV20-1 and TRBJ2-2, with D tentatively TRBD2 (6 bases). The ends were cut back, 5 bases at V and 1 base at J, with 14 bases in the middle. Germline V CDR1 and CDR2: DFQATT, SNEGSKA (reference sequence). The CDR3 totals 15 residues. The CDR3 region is CSALSGGKNTGELFF. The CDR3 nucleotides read TGCAGTGCTTTATCCGGCGGGAAGAACACCGGGGAGCTGTTTTTT.

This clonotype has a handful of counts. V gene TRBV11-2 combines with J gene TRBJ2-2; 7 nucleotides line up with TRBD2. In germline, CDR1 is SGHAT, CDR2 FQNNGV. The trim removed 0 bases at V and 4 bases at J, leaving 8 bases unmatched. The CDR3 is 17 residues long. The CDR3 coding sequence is TGTGCCAGCAGCTTAGATGATGGCGGGAGAGGCACCGGGGAGCTGTTTTTT. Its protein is CASSLDDGGRGTGELFF.

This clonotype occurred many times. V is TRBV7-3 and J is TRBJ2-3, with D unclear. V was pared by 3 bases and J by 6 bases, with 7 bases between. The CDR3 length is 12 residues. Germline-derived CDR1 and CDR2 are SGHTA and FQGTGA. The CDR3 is CASSFTADTQYF. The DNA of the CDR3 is TGTGCCAGCAGCTTCACCGCGGATACGCAGTATTTT.

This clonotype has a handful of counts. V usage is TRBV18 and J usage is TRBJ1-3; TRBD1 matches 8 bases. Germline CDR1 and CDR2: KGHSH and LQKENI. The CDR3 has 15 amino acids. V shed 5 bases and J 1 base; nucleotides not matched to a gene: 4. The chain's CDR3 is CASSSRTGSGNTIYF. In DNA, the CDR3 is TGTGCCAGCTCAAGCCGGACAGGGTCTGGAAACACCATATATTTT.

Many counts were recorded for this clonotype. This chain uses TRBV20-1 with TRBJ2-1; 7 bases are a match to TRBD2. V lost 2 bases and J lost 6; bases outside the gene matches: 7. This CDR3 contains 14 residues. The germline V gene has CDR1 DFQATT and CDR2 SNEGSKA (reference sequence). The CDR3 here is CSARWARESNEQFF. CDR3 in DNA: TGCAGTGCTAGATGGGCGCGGGAGTCCAATGAGCAGTTCTTC.

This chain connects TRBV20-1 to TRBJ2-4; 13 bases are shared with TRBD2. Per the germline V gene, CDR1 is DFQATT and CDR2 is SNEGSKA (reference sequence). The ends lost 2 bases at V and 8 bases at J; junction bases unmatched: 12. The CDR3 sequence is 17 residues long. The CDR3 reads CSARNAGLAGVLDIQYF. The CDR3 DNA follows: TGCAGTGCTAGAAACGCAGGACTAGCGGGAGTCCTGGACATTCAGTACTTC.

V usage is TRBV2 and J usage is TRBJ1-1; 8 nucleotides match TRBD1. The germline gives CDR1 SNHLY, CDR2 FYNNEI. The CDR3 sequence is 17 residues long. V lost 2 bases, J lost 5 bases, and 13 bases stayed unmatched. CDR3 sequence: CASSESAGGLWGTEAFF. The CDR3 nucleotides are TGTGCCAGCAGTGAATCGGCAGGGGGCCTCTGGGGGACTGAAGCTTTCTTT.

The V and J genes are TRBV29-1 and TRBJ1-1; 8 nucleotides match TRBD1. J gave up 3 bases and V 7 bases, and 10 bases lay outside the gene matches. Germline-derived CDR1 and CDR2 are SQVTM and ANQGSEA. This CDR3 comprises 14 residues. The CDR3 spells CSARDRRAYTEAFF. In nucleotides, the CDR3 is TGCAGCGCCCGGGACAGGAGGGCTTACACTGAAGCTTTCTTT.

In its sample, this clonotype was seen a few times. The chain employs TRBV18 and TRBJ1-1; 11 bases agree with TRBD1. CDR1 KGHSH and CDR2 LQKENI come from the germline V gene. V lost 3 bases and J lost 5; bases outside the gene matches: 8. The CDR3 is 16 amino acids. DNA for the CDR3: TGTGCCAGCTCACCCTCCGGGACAGGGGGACTAACTGAAGCTTTCTTT. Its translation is CASSPSGTGGLTEAFF.

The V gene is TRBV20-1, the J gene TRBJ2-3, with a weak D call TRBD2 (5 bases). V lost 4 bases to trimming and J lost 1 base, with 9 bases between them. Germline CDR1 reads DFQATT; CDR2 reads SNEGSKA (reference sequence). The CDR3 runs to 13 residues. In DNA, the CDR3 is TGCAGTGCTATCACCGGGGGCACAGATACGCAGTATTTT. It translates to CSAITGGTDTQYF.

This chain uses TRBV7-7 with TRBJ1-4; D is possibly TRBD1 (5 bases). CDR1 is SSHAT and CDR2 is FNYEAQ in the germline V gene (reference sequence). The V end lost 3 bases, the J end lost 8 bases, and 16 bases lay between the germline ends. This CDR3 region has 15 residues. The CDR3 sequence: CASSFGTSGGEKLFF. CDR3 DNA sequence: TGTGCCAGCAGCTTCGGGACCTCCGGCGGCGAAAAACTGTTTTTT.

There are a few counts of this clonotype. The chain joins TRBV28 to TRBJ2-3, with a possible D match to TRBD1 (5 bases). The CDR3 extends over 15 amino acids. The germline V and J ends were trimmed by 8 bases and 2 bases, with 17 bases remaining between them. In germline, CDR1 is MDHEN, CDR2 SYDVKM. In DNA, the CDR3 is TGTGCCAGCCCCCCGGCAGGGCCATCCACAGATACGCAGTATTTT. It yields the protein CASPPAGPSTDTQYF. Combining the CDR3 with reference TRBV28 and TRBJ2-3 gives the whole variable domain DVKVTQSSRYLVKRTGEKVFLECVQDMDHENMFWYRQDPGLGLRLIYFSYDVKMKEKGDIPEGYSVSREKKERFSLILESASTNQTSMYLCASPPAGPSTDTQYFGPGTRLTVL.

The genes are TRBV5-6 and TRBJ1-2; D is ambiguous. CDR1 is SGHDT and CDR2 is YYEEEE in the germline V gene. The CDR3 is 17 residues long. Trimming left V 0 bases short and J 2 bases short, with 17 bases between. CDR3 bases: TGTGCCAGCAGCTTGGATTGGCGGCTTGCCCTAAACTATGGCTACACCTTC. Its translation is CASSLDWRLALNYGYTF.

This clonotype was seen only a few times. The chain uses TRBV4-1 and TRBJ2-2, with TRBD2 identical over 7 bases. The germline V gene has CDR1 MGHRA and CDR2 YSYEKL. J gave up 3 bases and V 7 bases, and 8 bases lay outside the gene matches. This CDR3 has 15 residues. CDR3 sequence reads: CASKQSSGYTGELFF. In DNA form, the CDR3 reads TGCGCCAGCAAACAATCTAGCGGATACACCGGGGAGCTGTTTTTT.

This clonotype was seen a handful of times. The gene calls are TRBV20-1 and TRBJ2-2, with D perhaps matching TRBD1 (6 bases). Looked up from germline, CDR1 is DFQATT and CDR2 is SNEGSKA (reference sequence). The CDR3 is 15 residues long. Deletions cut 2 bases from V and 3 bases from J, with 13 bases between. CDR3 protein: CSARRYRDYTGELFF. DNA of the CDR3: TGCAGTGCTAGACGCTACAGGGATTACACCGGGGAGCTGTTTTTT.

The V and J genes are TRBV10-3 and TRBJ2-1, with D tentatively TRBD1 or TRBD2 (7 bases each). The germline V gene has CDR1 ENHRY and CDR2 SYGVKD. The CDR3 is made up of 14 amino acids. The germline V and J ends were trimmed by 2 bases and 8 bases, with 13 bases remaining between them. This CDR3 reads CAISESQGGHEQFF. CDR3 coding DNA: TGTGCCATCAGTGAGAGTCAGGGGGGGCATGAGCAGTTCTTC.